Listed below are T cell receptor beta chains from one sample, sequenced in a study of T cells in Graves' hyperthyroidism and ophthalmopathy. TCRdb re-called the multiplex PCR reads through MiXCR, storing one row per CDR3 protein. Altogether roughly 740,000 distinct CDR3 sequences are present, roughly 17% being singletons, with the ten largest covering roughly 8%. Input material: blood. The receptors shown here come from a man aged 18 to 30 with Graves' hyperthyroidism. CDR3s include the opening cysteine and the closing phenylalanine or tryptophan. The D gene is left open where the match is weak. Clone size appears in some rows only: once, few, many, or a class for an expanded clone.

clone size	V gene	D gene	J gene	CDR3 DNA	CDR3 protein
many	TRBV3-1	-	TRBJ2-7	TGTGCCAGCAGCCAAGGTCTAGCGACCTACGAGCAGTACTTC	CASSQGLATYEQYF
few	TRBV20-1	-	TRBJ1-3	TGCAGTGCTAGAGACCCAGGGACCTCTGGAAACACCATATATTTT	CSARDPGTSGNTIYF
many	TRBV27	-	TRBJ2-5	TGTGCCAGCAGTTTATTGGGCGGGCTACAAGAGACCCAGTACTTC	CASSLLGGLQETQYF
many	TRBV27	-	TRBJ2-7	TGTGCCAGCGGCCCGAACGAGCAGTACTTC	CASGPNEQYF
few	TRBV20-1	-	TRBJ2-5	TGCAGTGCTCGCCAACTAGAACAAGAGACCCAGTACTTC	CSARQLEQETQYF
-	TRBV19	-	TRBJ2-5	TGTGCCAGTAACCCTAGAGGAGGAGAGACCCAGTACTTC	CASNPRGGETQYF
many	TRBV28	-	TRBJ1-2	TGTGCCAGCAGTTTTCGTGTTTACTATGGCTACACCTTC	CASSFRVYYGYTF
-	TRBV28	-	TRBJ1-5	TGTGCCAGCAGTTTGCTCGGGGATAACAATCAGCCCCAGCATTTT	CASSLLGDNNQPQHF
many	TRBV27	-	TRBJ1-1	TGTGCCAGCAGTTTATTATCATGGAGAGGGACTGAAGCTTTCTTT	CASSLLSWRGTEAFF
few	TRBV24-1	-	TRBJ2-1	TGTGCCACCTCTTCAAGGGGGTCGAACAATGAGCAGTTCTTC	CATSSRGSNNEQFF
many	TRBV6-2/TRBV6-3	TRBD2	TRBJ2-1	TGTGCCAGCAGTCGACGAGAGCGGGAAGGAGAAGGCAATGAGCAGTTCTTC	CASSRREREGEGNEQFF
many	TRBV28	-	TRBJ2-7	TGTGCCAGCAGAGAAACGGGACGGACTTCCTACGAGCAGTACTTC	CASRETGRTSYEQYF
many	TRBV2	TRBD1	TRBJ1-2	TGTGCCAGCAGAACCGGGACAGGGAGAACGTACCACTATGGCTACACCTTC	CASRTGTGRTYHYGYTF
-	TRBV7-9	-	TRBJ1-2	TGTGCCAGCAGCTTAGGCAGGGGTGGGGATGGCTACACCTTC	CASSLGRGGDGYTF
-	TRBV18	-	TRBJ1-5	TGTGCCAGCTCACCGTACGCCTTGAACAGGGTTTATAGCAATCAGCCCCAGCATTTT	CASSPYALNRVYSNQPQHF
few	TRBV6-2/TRBV6-3	TRBD1	TRBJ2-6	TGTGCCAGCAGTGGACAGGGGCCCTCTGGGGCCAACGTCCTGACTTTC	CASSGQGPSGANVLTF
few	TRBV5-1	-	TRBJ2-1	TGCGCCAGCAGCTTGGGCTCCGCGCGCAATGAGCAGTTCTTC	CASSLGSARNEQFF
few	TRBV12-3/TRBV12-4	TRBD2	TRBJ2-5	TGTGCCAGCAGCCCAGACCTACTAGCGGGACCTGGGGAGACCCAGTACTTC	CASSPDLLAGPGETQYF
-	TRBV10-3	-	TRBJ2-7	TGTGCCACCAAAGGTTCGGGACCGAACTACGAGCAGTACTTC	CATKGSGPNYEQYF
few	TRBV5-1	-	TRBJ1-2	TGCGCCAGCAGCCCGTCCAGGGAGTCTGGCTACACCTTC	CASSPSRESGYTF